This paragraph covers one T cell receptor beta chain sequence. The target antigen is unknown. The record originates from a study of cytomegalovirus exposure and HLA in healthy donors. Germline CDR1 reads SEHNR; CDR2 reads FQNEAQ (reference sequence). The V end lost 4 bases, the J end lost 2 bases, and 18 bases lay between the germline ends. The CDR3 spans 16 residues. The PCR employed 60 Vbeta primers together with 13 Jbeta primers. Data came from immunoSEQ multiplex PCR; TCRdb stores just in-frame clones and leaves some out. The sample has around 170,000 clones, 84% seen once. Points from the study as a whole: A classifier reportedly called cytomegalovirus status with high sensitivity and specificity. Later work found that TCR association rates differed between HLA loci; DRB1 had the most and HLA-C the fewest.

The sequenced material came from PBMCs. This receptor was identified in a boy aged 2 to 9 in good health and CMV-seronegative. This chain joins TRBV7-9 and TRBJ2-7, with a weak D call TRBD1 (9 bases). The CDR3 sequence is CASSSPGGTGTYEQYF. The DNA of the CDR3 is TGTGCCAGCAGCTCCCCGGGGGGGACAGGGACCTACGAGCAGTACTTC.